These T cell receptor beta chains were read from a single sample in a study of CD8 T cells in Susac syndrome. TCRdb re-called the immunoSEQ multiplex PCR reads through MiXCR, storing one row per CDR3 protein. The table lists around 180,000 distinct CDR3 sequences, approximately 96% of them singletons, with approximately 0.1% in the top ten. Sequenced input: CD4+ T cells from PBMCs. The origin of the receptors is a human donor with multiple sclerosis. Both conserved end residues are part of each CDR3. A D gene is named only where the DNA matches it firmly. The listing skips clone size in some rows; elsewhere it reads once, few, many or a size class.

V gene	J gene	D gene	clone size	CDR3 DNA	CDR3 protein
TRBV6-2/TRBV6-3	TRBJ2-7	.	.	TGTGCCAGCAAAACCCCCCTTGGCATCTCCTACGAGCAGTACTTC	CASKTPLGISYEQYF
TRBV20-1	TRBJ2-7	.	.	TGCAGTGCTAGATCCTTGTCGGGGGCTGCCTCCTACGAGCAGTACTTC	CSARSLSGAASYEQYF
TRBV20-1	TRBJ1-2	.	.	TGCAGTGCTAGAGATTCCAGGGTTCGCTATGGCTACACCTTC	CSARDSRVRYGYTF
TRBV11-3	TRBJ2-6	.	.	TGTGCCAGCAGCCCTGTCCCTGGGGCCAACGTCCTGACTTTC	CASSPVPGANVLTF
TRBV5-1	TRBJ2-5	TRBD2	.	TGCGCCAGCAGCCTAGGACTAGCGGGGCATCTTCAAGAGACCCAGTACTTC	CASSLGLAGHLQETQYF
TRBV20-1	TRBJ1-1	.	.	TGCAGTGCTAGAGAAAGACCAGGGGAAGGTGAAGCTTTCTTT	CSARERPGEGEAFF
TRBV12-3/TRBV12-4	TRBJ1-1	TRBD1	.	TGTGCCAGCAGGCCCCCAGGGGGAACGACCATGAACACTGAAGCTTTCTTT	CASRPPGGTTMNTEAFF
TRBV6-1	TRBJ2-7	TRBD1	.	TGTGCCAGCAGTGAAAGAAGACAGGGCTACGAGCAGTACTTC	CASSERRQGYEQYF
TRBV7-8	TRBJ2-7	.	.	TGTGCCAGCAGCGAGTACCTCGGCTCCTACGAGCAGTACTTC	CASSEYLGSYEQYF
TRBV30	TRBJ1-5	TRBD1	.	TGTGCCTGGTCTCTCCAGGGGGATCAGCCCCAGCATTTT	CAWSLQGDQPQHF
TRBV20-1	TRBJ2-3	TRBD2	.	TGCAGTCCCCCACGGGGGGGCGATACGCAGTATTTT	CSPPRGGDTQYF
TRBV28	TRBJ1-2	TRBD1	.	TGTGCCAGCGGACAGGTTGTCAACTATGGCTACACCTTC	CASGQVVNYGYTF
TRBV3-1	TRBJ2-1	TRBD2	.	TGTGCCAGCAGCCAAACTAGCGGACGCAATGAGCAGTTCTTC	CASSQTSGRNEQFF
TRBV7-3	TRBJ2-1	.	.	TGTGCCAGCAGCCCTCCAGGGGGGAGCTCCTACAATGAGCAGTTCTTC	CASSPPGGSSYNEQFF
TRBV19	TRBJ1-5	TRBD1	.	TGTGCCAGTAGTATATGGCAGGGGGGATATAGCAATCAGCCCCAGCATTTT	CASSIWQGGYSNQPQHF
TRBV7-8	TRBJ2-5	TRBD2	.	TGTGCCAGCAGCTTAGAGGCTAGCGGGGGGCAAGAGACCCAGTACTTC	CASSLEASGGQETQYF
TRBV20-1	TRBJ2-5	.	few	TGCAGTGCTTCGGGGGAAGAGACCCAGTACTTC	CSASGEETQYF
TRBV12-5	TRBJ1-5	.	once	TGTGCTAGTCGACATTCTCAGGGCAATCAGCCCCAGCATTTT	CASRHSQGNQPQHF
TRBV27	TRBJ1-6	TRBD1	once	TGTGCCAGCAGTATCAGGGGGTTATCACCCCTCCACTTT	CASSIRGLSPLHF
TRBV23-1	TRBJ1-2	TRBD1	.	TGCGCCAGCAGTCAATCCTTCGGGAGGTGTCGGGGGACAGGGTGGGGCTCCTATGGCTACACCTTC	CASSQSFGRCRGTGWGSYGYTF
TRBV15	TRBJ2-3	.	.	TGTGCCACCAGCAGAGATCTGAGAGATACGCAGTATTTT	CATSRDLRDTQYF
TRBV19	TRBJ1-2	.	.	TGTGCCAGTAGTCCAACTCATATCAGGGTGGATGGCTACACCTTC	CASSPTHIRVDGYTF
TRBV7-2	TRBJ2-5	.	.	TGTGCCAGCAGGCCTGCGAACAGAGAGACCCAGTACTTC	CASRPANRETQYF
TRBV5-1	TRBJ2-3	.	.	TGCGCCAGCAGCTTGGAGGCCATCGTAGATACGCAGTATTTT	CASSLEAIVDTQYF
TRBV5-1	TRBJ2-5	TRBD2	.	TGCGCCAGCAGCTTGCTGGGCGGGGGGGCCACTGAGACCCAGTACTTC	CASSLLGGGATETQYF
TRBV5-5	TRBJ1-5	.	.	TGTGCCAGCAGCTTGGTAGGCAGGGGAGCGGGTAGAGGGCAGCCCCAGCATTTT	CASSLVGRGAGRGQPQHF
TRBV20-1	TRBJ1-1	.	.	TGCAGTGCTACCGAGGGGAACACTGAAGCTTTCTTT	CSATEGNTEAFF
TRBV18	TRBJ2-3	TRBD2	.	TGTGCCAGCTCACCGGGACTAGAAACAGATACGCAGTATTTT	CASSPGLETDTQYF
TRBV4-2	TRBJ2-1	.	few	TGTGCCAGCAGCCAAGTTGGGGCCGGTAATGAGCAGTTCTTC	CASSQVGAGNEQFF
TRBV29-1	TRBJ1-2	.	.	TGCGCCTGGGAGAGGTCGCCCACCCATGGCTACACCTTC	CAWERSPTHGYTF
TRBV7-9	TRBJ2-2	TRBD1	.	TGTGCCAGCAGCCACGGGACAGGGTCCACCGGGGAGCTGTTTTTT	CASSHGTGSTGELFF
TRBV27	TRBJ2-3	.	.	TGTGCCAGCAGTTTACGGCCAACTAGCACAGATACGCAGTATTTT	CASSLRPTSTDTQYF
TRBV19	TRBJ2-6	.	.	TGTGCCAGCTCGCGAGGGCCTTCTGGGGCCAACGTCCTGACTTTC	CASSRGPSGANVLTF
TRBV11-2	TRBJ2-1	.	once	TGTGCCAGCAGTGCCGGACAGATAAACTACAATGAGCAGTTCTTC	CASSAGQINYNEQFF
TRBV9	TRBJ1-2	TRBD1	.	TGTGCCAGCAGCGGAAGGGACAGGGTTCTTTATGGCTACACCTTC	CASSGRDRVLYGYTF
TRBV14	TRBJ2-3	.	.	TGTGCCAGCAGCCCGCACCGAGATACGCAGTATTTT	CASSPHRDTQYF
TRBV4-3	TRBJ2-5	.	.	TGCGCCAGCAGCCGGACTCGGGAGACCCAGTACTTC	CASSRTRETQYF
TRBV27	TRBJ1-4	.	.	TGTGCCAGCAGTCCCCGCACCCTAGATGGTGAAAAACTGTTTTTT	CASSPRTLDGEKLFF
TRBV30	TRBJ1-5	.	.	TGTGCCTGGAGCCCTTTGTTTCAGGCGCCCCAGCATTTT	CAWSPLFQAPQHF
TRBV7-2	TRBJ1-1	TRBD1	.	TGTGCCAGCAGCTTAGTAGGGACAGAGAACACTGAAGCTTTCTTT	CASSLVGTENTEAFF
TRBV25-1	TRBJ2-1	TRBD2	.	TGTGCCAGCAGTTTGTCCAGCGGGGGGTTCGATGAGCAGTTCTTC	CASSLSSGGFDEQFF
TRBV3-1	TRBJ1-1	.	.	TGTGCCAGCAGCCTCCAGGGAACCACTGAAGCTTTCTTT	CASSLQGTTEAFF
TRBV4-2	TRBJ1-2	.	.	TGTGCCAGCAGCCAAAACAGGGACTTGGGCTACACCTTC	CASSQNRDLGYTF